What follows is one TCR beta chain and its context. Its cognate antigen is unknown. This sample stems from a study of cytotoxic CD8 clonotypes in ibrutinib-treated CLL. The sequencing depth, 1 in 200,000 to 1 in 1 million T cells, was the target. Measured with immunoSEQ multiplex PCR; TCRdb has only the in-frame clones, and not every one. This sample has 30,000 to 40,000 clones, with approximately 69% found just once. Study findings and constraints: Clonality climbed at ibrutinib response, then dropped toward baseline at progression. Against age-matched healthy donors, baseline clonality ran higher and tracked circulating CD8+ T-cell counts. With treatment, public clonotypes, which were uncommon, either contracted or remained stable.

Trimming pared 8 bases from V and 0 bases from J, leaving 10 bases between. The CDR3 is 13 amino acids. Per the germline V gene, CDR1 is MGHDK and CDR2 is SYGVNS. Sequencing was performed on PBMCs, taken before ibrutinib treatment. V is TRBV25-1 and J is TRBJ1-1; no firm D call. The receptor comes from a human donor with chronic lymphocytic leukemia. CDR3 protein: CASRSGLNTEAFF. The CDR3 bases are TGTGCCAGCCGCAGCGGGCTGAACACTGAAGCTTTCTTT.